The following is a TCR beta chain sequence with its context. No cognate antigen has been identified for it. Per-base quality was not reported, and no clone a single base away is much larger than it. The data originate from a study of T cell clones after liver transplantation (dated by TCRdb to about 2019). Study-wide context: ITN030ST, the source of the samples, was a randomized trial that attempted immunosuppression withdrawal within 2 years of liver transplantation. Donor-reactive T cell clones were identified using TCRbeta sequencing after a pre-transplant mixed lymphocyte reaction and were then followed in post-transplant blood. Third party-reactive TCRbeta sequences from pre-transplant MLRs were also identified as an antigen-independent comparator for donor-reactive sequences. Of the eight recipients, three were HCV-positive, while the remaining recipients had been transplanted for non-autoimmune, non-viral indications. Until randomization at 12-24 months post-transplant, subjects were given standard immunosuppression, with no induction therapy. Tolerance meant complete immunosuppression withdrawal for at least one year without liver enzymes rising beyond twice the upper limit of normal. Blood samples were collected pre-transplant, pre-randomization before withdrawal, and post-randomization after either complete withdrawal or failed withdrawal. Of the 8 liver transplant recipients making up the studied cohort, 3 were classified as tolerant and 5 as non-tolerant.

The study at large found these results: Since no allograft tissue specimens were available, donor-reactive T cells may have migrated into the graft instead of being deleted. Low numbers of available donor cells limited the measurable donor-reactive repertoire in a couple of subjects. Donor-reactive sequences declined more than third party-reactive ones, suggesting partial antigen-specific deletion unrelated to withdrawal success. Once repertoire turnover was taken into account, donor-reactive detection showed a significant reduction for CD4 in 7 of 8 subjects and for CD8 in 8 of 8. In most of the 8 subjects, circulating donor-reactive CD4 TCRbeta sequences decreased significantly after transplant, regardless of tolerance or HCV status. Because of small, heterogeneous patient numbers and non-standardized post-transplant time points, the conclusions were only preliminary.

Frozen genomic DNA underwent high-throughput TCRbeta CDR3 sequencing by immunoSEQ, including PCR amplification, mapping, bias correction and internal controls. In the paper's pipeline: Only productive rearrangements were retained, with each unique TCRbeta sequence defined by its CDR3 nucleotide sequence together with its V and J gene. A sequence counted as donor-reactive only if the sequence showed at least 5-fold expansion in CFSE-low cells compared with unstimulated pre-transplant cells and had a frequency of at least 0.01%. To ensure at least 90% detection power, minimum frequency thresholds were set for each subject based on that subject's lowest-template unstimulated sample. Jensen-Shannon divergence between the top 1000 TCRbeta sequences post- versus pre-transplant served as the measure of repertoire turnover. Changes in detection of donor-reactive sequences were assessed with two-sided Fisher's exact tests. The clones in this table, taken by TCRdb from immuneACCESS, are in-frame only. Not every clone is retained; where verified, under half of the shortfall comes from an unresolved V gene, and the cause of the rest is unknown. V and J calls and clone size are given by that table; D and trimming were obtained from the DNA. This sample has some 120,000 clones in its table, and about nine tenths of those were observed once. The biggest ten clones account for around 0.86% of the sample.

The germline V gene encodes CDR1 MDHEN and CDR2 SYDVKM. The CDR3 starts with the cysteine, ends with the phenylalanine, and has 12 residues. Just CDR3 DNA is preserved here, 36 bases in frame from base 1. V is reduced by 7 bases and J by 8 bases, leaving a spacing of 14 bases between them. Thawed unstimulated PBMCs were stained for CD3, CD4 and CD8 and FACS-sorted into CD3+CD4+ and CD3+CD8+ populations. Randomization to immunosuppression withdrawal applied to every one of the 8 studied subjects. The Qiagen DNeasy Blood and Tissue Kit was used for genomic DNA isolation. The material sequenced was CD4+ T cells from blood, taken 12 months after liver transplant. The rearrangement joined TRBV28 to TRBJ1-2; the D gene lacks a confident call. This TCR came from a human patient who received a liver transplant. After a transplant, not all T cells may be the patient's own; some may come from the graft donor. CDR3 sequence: CASNLAAKGYTF. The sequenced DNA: TGTGCCAGCAACTTAGCGGCGAAAGGCTACACCTTC.